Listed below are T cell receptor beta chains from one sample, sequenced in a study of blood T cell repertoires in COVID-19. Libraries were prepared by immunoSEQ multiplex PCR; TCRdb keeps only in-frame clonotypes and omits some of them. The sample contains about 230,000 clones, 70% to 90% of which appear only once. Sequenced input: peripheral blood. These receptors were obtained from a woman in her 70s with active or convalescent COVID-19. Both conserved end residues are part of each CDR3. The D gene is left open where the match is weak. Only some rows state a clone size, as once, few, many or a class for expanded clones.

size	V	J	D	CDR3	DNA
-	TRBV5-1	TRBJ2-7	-	CASSLETGGAGQYF	TGCGCCAGCAGCTTGGAGACGGGGGGCGCGGGGCAGTACTTC
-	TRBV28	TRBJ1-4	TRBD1	CASSFPAGQGDEKLFF	TGTGCCAGCAGTTTTCCGGCAGGACAGGGCGACGAAAAACTGTTTTTT
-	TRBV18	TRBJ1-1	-	CASSPPGISNTEAFF	TGTGCCAGCTCACCCCCGGGGATTTCGAACACTGAAGCTTTCTTT
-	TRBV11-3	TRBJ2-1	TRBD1	CASSGGIRTGFSEEQFF	TGTGCCAGCAGCGGGGGGATTCGGACAGGGTTTAGCGAGGAGCAGTTCTTC
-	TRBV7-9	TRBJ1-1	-	CASSSWDGQTGAFF	TGTGCCAGCAGCTCCTGGGACGGACAGACAGGAGCTTTCTTT
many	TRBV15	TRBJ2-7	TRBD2	CATSRASGTYEQYF	TGTGCCACCAGCAGAGCTAGCGGCACCTACGAGCAGTACTTC
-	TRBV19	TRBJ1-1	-	CASSTGMTEAFF	TGTGCCAGTAGCACAGGGATGACTGAAGCTTTCTTT
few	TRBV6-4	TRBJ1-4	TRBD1	CASSDLGQGVEKLFF	TGTGCCAGCAGTGACCTCGGACAGGGGGTTGAAAAACTGTTTTTT
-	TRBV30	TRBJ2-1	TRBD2	CAWRALAGGPYEQFF	TGTGCCTGGAGGGCCCTAGCGGGGGGCCCGTATGAGCAGTTCTTC
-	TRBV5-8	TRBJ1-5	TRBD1	CASRIGQGGSNQPQHF	TGTGCCAGCAGAATCGGACAGGGGGGGAGCAATCAGCCCCAGCATTTT
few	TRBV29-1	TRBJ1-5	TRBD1	CSVSGTGADQPQHF	TGCAGCGTGTCCGGGACAGGGGCAGATCAGCCCCAGCATTTT
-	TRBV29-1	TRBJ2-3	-	CSCRDTSGTDTQYF	TGCAGCTGCCGGGACACCTCTGGCACAGATACGCAGTATTTT
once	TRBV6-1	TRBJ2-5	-	CASSEAKVVRETQYF	TGTGCCAGCAGTGAAGCGAAGGTAGTGAGGGAGACCCAGTACTTC
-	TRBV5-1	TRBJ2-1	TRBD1	CASSSGQGIMLNNEQFF	TGCGCCAGCAGCTCCGGACAGGGGATAATGCTCAACAATGAGCAGTTCTTC
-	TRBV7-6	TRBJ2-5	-	CASSFQDSQETQYF	TGTGCCAGCAGCTTTCAGGATTCCCAAGAGACCCAGTACTTC
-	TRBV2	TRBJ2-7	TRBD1	CAGTGGRF	TGTGCCGGGACAGGCGGAAGATTC
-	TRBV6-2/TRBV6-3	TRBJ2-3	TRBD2	CASSPGGTSGLGTDTQYF	TGTGCCAGCAGCCCGGGGGGGACTAGCGGGCTAGGCACAGATACGCAGTATTTT
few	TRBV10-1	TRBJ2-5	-	CASSGAPGGIWETQYF	TGCGCCAGCAGCGGTGCCCCTGGAGGGATATGGGAGACCCAGTACTTC
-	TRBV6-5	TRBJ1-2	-	CASSYLAGNYGYTF	TGTGCCAGCAGTTATTTGGCGGGCAACTATGGCTACACCTTC
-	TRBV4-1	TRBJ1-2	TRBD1	CASSQGSGTVDGYGYTF	TGCGCCAGCAGCCAAGGTTCCGGGACAGTTGACGGCTATGGCTACACCTTC
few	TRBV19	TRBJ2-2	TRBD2	CASSGLAENTGELFF	TGTGCCAGTAGTGGACTAGCGGAGAACACCGGGGAGCTGTTTTTT
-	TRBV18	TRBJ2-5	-	CASPDRGGETQYF	TGTGCCAGCCCCGACCGAGGGGGAGAGACCCAGTACTTC
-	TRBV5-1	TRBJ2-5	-	CASKTADSGETQYF	TGCGCCAGCAAAACCGCCGACTCAGGGGAGACCCAGTACTTC
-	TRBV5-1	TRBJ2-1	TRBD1	CASSQQTGGNEQFF	TGCGCCAGCAGCCAACAGACAGGGGGCAATGAGCAGTTCTTC
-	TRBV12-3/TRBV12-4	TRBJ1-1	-	CASNTGEIEAFF	TGTGCCAGCAACACGGGAGAAATTGAAGCTTTCTTT
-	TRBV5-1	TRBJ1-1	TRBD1	CASSNLQGFATFF	TGCGCCAGCAGCAACCTACAGGGGTTCGCGACTTTCTTT
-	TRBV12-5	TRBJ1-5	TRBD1	CASARTGGVGQPQHF	TGTGCTAGTGCCAGAACAGGGGGCGTTGGTCAGCCCCAGCATTTT
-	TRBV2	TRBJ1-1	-	CASRVQGSLVRDTEAFF	TGTGCCAGCAGGGTTCAGGGGTCACTAGTTCGGGACACTGAAGCTTTCTTT
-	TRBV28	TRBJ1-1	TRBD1	CASSGTAYTEAFF	TGTGCCAGCAGTGGGACAGCCTACACTGAAGCTTTCTTT
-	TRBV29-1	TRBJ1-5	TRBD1	CSVGQDRNQPQHF	TGCAGCGTCGGACAGGACCGCAATCAGCCCCAGCATTTT
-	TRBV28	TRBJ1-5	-	CASSLSIGTDSNQPQHF	TGTGCCAGCAGCCTCTCTATCGGCACAGATAGCAATCAGCCCCAGCATTTT
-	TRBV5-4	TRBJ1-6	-	CASSLGQGGSPLHF	TGTGCCAGCAGCTTAGGGCAGGGTGGCTCACCCCTCCACTTT
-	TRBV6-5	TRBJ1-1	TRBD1	CASSYSWTGMNTEAFF	TGTGCCAGCAGTTATTCTTGGACAGGCATGAACACTGAAGCTTTCTTT
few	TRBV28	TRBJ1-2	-	CASSTLSQPGTSYGYTF	TGTGCCAGCAGTACTCTATCTCAACCCGGGACAAGCTATGGCTACACCTTC
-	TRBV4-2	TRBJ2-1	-	CASSQDPVAYNEQFF	TGTGCCAGCAGCCAAGATCCAGTGGCCTACAATGAGCAGTTCTTC
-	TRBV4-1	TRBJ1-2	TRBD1	CASSHAGQEVNYGYTF	TGCGCCAGCAGCCACGCTGGACAGGAGGTTAACTATGGCTACACCTTC
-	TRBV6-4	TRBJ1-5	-	CASSDSKEVTGTSNQPQHF	TGTGCCAGCAGTGACTCGAAGGAAGTAACAGGGACTAGCAATCAGCCCCAGCATTTT
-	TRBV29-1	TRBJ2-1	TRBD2	CSVVGTSGANEQFF	TGCAGCGTTGTAGGGACTAGCGGGGCTAATGAGCAGTTCTTC
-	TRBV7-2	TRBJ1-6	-	CASSLQGVMGNSPLHF	TGTGCCAGCAGCTTACAGGGCGTAATGGGCAATTCACCCCTCCACTTT
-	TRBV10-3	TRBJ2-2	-	CAIRATGPRGELFF	TGTGCCATCAGGGCTACAGGGCCGAGGGGGGAGCTGTTTTTT
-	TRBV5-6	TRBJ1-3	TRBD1	CASSRTGRNTIYF	TGTGCCAGCAGCCGGACAGGGCGGAACACCATATATTTT
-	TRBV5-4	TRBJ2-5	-	CASTPPRGETQYF	TGTGCCAGCACCCCCCCCCGGGGAGAGACCCAGTACTTC
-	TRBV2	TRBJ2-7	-	CASSPQGGEGEQYF	TGTGCCAGCAGTCCACAGGGGGGGGAGGGAGAGCAGTACTTC
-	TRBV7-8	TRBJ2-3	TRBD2	CASISGGQGDTQYF	TGTGCCAGTATCTCGGGGGGGCAAGGAGATACGCAGTATTTT
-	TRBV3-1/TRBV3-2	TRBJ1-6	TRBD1	CASSVFSGTGGIGSPLHF	TGTGCCAGCAGCGTATTCTCCGGGACAGGGGGCATCGGATCACCCCTCCACTTT
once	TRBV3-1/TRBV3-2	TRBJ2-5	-	CASSQDGGQTQYF	TGTGCCAGCAGCCAAGATGGTGGGCAGACCCAGTACTTC
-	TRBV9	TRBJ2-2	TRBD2	CASSLRLAGDHTGELFF	TGTGCCAGCAGCCTACGACTAGCGGGGGACCACACCGGGGAGCTGTTTTTT
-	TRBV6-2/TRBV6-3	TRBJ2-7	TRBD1	CASSMTGAYEQYF	TGTGCCAGCAGCATGACAGGGGCCTACGAGCAGTACTTC
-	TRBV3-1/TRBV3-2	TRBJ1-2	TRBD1	CASSQGGTGVGYTF	TGTGCCAGCAGCCAAGGCGGGACAGGGGTAGGCTACACCTTC
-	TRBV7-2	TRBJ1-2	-	CATQGHMLYGYTF	TGTGCCACCCAGGGGCACATGCTCTATGGCTACACCTTC
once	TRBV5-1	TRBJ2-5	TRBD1	CASTSGTGGVTQYF	TGCGCCAGCACCTCGGGGACAGGGGGTGTGACCCAGTACTTC
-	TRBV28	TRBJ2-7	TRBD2	CASSWGSGSSSEQYF	TGTGCCAGCAGCTGGGGAAGCGGGAGTTCGAGCGAGCAGTACTTC
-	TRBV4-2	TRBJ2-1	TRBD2	CASSPSTPRGGLNNEQFF	TGTGCCAGCAGCCCCTCCACCCCCCGGGGGGGCCTAAACAATGAGCAGTTCTTC
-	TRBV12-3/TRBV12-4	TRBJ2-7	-	CASRPFSSYEQYF	TGTGCCAGCAGGCCCTTTAGCTCCTACGAGCAGTACTTC